The 14 T cell receptor beta chains given below trace back to one sample, sequenced in a study of T cell repertoires in cytomegalovirus infection. TCRdb re-analysed the reads in MiXCR, keeping a single row per CDR3 protein. The profile covers around 260,000 distinct CDR3 sequences, with roughly 25% appearing a single time and approximately 15% taken by the ten largest. The sequencing input was PBMCs. The receptors derive from a human donor in good health (CMV status not recorded). Some clones in this sample may be carry-over from other donors' samples.

The V gene is TRBV5-1, the J gene TRBJ2-5, with 8 bases that match TRBD1. V dropped 4 bases and J dropped 2; count of bases not matched to a gene: 7. This CDR3 region has 15 residues. From germline, CDR1 is SGHRS and CDR2 YFSETQ. DNA of the CDR3: TGCGCCAGCAGCCAAGGACAGGGAAGGCAAGAGACCCAGTACTTC. This encodes CASSQGQGRQETQYF.

The chain couples TRBV2 to TRBJ1-5, with D unresolved. This CDR3 has 14 residues. CDR1 is SNHLY, CDR2 FYNNEI, per germline. Trimming pared 0 bases from V and 12 bases from J, leaving 15 bases between. The CDR3 protein is CASSEAPRGIVQHF. The CDR3 DNA reads as TGTGCCAGCAGTGAAGCGCCCCGCGGGATAGTCCAGCATTTT.

This chain joins TRBV6-6 and TRBJ1-4, with TRBD1 matching over 10 bases. The CDR3 is made up of 15 amino acids. V shed 7 bases and J 5 bases; nucleotides not matched to a gene: 7. Germline assignment: CDR1 MNHNY and CDR2 SVGAGI (reference sequence). The DNA of the CDR3 is TGTGCCAGCAATACTCCGGGACAGGGGAATGAAAAACTGTTTTTT. Its protein product is CASNTPGQGNEKLFF.

This clonotype was counted only a few times. The chain uses TRBV28 and TRBJ1-1; TRBD1 agrees at 9 bases. Germline CDR1 is MDHEN and CDR2 is SYDVKM. With V trimmed by 7 bases and J by 3 bases, 9 bases remained unmatched. The CDR3 extends over 15 amino acids. CDR3 DNA sequence: TGTGCCAGCACCCCGACAGGGGGTTGGGACACTGAAGCTTTCTTT. It is translated as CASTPTGGWDTEAFF.

In this sample, this clonotype turned up many times. This chain connects TRBV11-2 to TRBJ2-5; D is ambiguous. This CDR3 is 15 amino acids long. Germline-derived CDR1 and CDR2 are SGHAT and FQNNGV. Between the trimmed V and J ends, which lost 1 base and 4 bases, there was a span of 13 bases. CDR3 region: CASSLGLRAPETQYF. DNA of the CDR3: TGTGCCAGCAGCTTAGGTCTCAGAGCCCCAGAGACCCAGTACTTC.

The CDR3 DNA reads as TGTGCCACCAGTGACCCGGGACAGGGAAACTACAATGAGCAGTTCTTC. It translates to CATSDPGQGNYNEQFF. The V and J genes are TRBV24-1 and TRBJ2-1; TRBD1 agrees at 9 bases. CDR1 is KGHDR, CDR2 SFDVKD, per germline. The V and J ends lost 4 bases and 3 bases, in that order; junction bases with no gene match: 6. The CDR3 extends over 16 amino acids.

This clonotype was picked up many times. The chain uses TRBV7-9 and TRBJ1-1; 8 bases agree with TRBD1. There are 14 residues in the CDR3. After removal of 5 bases from V and 4 bases from J, the junction contained 6 bases not matched to a gene. CDR1 is SEHNR and CDR2 is FQNEAQ in the germline V gene (reference sequence). The CDR3 bases are TGTGCCAGCAGCCAACAGGGGGACGGCACTGAAGCTTTCTTT. This encodes CASSQQGDGTEAFF.

The sample holds a few counts of this clonotype. This chain joins TRBV7-6 and TRBJ2-5; perhaps D is TRBD1 or TRBD2 (5 bases each). This CDR3 is 15 amino acids long. The V end lost 3 bases, the J end lost 1 base, and 12 bases lay between the germline ends. Germline CDR1 reads SGHVS; CDR2 reads FNYEAQ. The CDR3 DNA is TGTGCCAGCAGCTTGGGGGTTATGGGCCAAGAGACCCAGTACTTC. Its translation is CASSLGVMGQETQYF.

This clonotype was counted many times. The chain combines TRBV7-2 with TRBJ2-3, with D possibly matching TRBD1 (5 bases). V was pared by 5 bases and J by 6 bases, with 9 bases between. The CDR3 is made up of 12 amino acids. Germline-derived CDR1 and CDR2 are SGHTA and FQGNSA. This CDR3 is CASSPHRDTQYF. In DNA, the CDR3 is TGTGCCAGCAGCCCCCACAGGGATACGCAGTATTTT.

This clonotype was counted ten times or more. This chain links TRBV12-3 or TRBV12-4 with TRBJ2-5, with 9 bases lining up with TRBD2. The CDR3 consists of 16 residues. V was pared by 7 bases and J by 2 bases, with 11 bases of the junction left unmatched. In DNA form, the CDR3 reads TGTGCCAGCACTTTGGCGGGGGGGCCAGGACAAGAGACCCAGTACTTC. Its protein is CASTLAGGPGQETQYF.

This clonotype has more than one count but fewer than ten. CDR3 sequence: CASSLTQPQHF. CDR3 bases: TGTGCCAGCAGTTTAACTCAGCCCCAGCATTTT. The chain combines TRBV28 with TRBJ1-5; D unclear. This CDR3 has 11 amino acids. The germline CDR1 and CDR2 sequences are MDHEN and SYDVKM. Trimming cost V 2 bases and J 6 bases, with 2 bases left between them.

The genes are TRBV24-1 and TRBJ2-2; TRBD1 matches at 9 bases. This CDR3 region has 16 residues. V trimming: 1 base; J trimming: 6 bases; junction bases outside the gene matches: 5. The germline V gene has CDR1 KGHDR and CDR2 SFDVKD. CDR3 in amino acids: CATSDLPGQGPGELFF. Here the CDR3 DNA reads TGTGCCACCAGTGATTTACCGGGACAGGGACCCGGGGAGCTGTTTTTT.

The chain uses TRBV10-3 and TRBJ1-1; no definite D call. The V gene lost 1 base and the J gene lost 4 bases, with 10 bases spanning the gap. The CDR3 is 14 residues long. Looked up from germline, CDR1 is ENHRY and CDR2 is SYGVKD. The CDR3 coding sequence is TGTGCCATCAGTGAGTTTAAGGGAGTCACTGAAGCTTTCTTT. It specifies CAISEFKGVTEAFF.

The chain couples TRBV5-3 to TRBJ2-5; tentative D call: TRBD2 (6 bases). TRBV5-3 is sorted into the ORF group, with uncertain function. This CDR3 spans 15 amino acids. V gave up 8 bases and J gave up 0 bases, with 17 bases separating them. CDR3 sequence: CASSGQAGDQETQYF. CDR3 DNA sequence: TGTGCCAGCAGCGGGCAAGCGGGCGACCAAGAGACCCAGTACTTC.